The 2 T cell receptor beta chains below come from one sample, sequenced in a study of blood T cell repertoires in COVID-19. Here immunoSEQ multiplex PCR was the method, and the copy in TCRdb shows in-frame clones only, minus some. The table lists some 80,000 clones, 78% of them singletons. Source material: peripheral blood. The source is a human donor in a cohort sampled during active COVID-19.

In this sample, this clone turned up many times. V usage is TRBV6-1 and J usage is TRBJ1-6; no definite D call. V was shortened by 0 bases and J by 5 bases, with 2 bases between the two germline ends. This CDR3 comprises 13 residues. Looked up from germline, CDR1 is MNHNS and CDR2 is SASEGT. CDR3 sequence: CASSEADNSPLHF. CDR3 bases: TGTGCCAGCAGTGAAGCCGATAATTCACCCCTCCACTTT.

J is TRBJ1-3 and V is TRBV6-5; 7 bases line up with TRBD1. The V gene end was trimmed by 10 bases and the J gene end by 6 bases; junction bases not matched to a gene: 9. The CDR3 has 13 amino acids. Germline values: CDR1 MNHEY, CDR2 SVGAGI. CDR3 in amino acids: CATRDRALNTIYF. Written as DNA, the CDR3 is TGTGCCACCAGGGACAGAGCCTTAAACACCATATATTTT.